This TCR beta chain was captured by sequencing in a study of Graves' ophthalmopathy and Graves' hyperthyroidism. Amplification of TCR beta CDR3 regions used RNA transcripts. First-round RT-PCR used HTBI primers; second-round multiplex PCR followed. TCRdb used MiXCR to reprocess the multiplex PCR reads, holding one entry per CDR3 protein. The sample shows about 550,000 distinct CDR3 sequences, just under 40% of them seen only once. This clonotype appeared many times. The CDR3 has 14 residues. V was clipped by 0 bases and J by 5 bases, with 11 bases between them. This clonotype originated in an adult man with Graves' hyperthyroidism. This rearrangement joins TRBV12-3 or TRBV12-4 to TRBJ2-7; perhaps TRBD1 as D (5 bases). Source material: peripheral blood or thyroid tissue (not recorded which). This CDR3 reads CASSLAPTTDEQYF. CDR3 sequence (DNA): TGTGCCAGCAGTTTAGCCCCGACGACAGACGAGCAGTACTTC.